One TCR beta chain is described in this entry. Its target is unknown. This entry comes from a study of blood T cell dynamics during melanoma immunotherapy. The time point was: pre-treatment baseline. Sampling occurred pretreatment (T0) and at week 3 (W3), after cycle one of checkpoint blockade. The germline gives CDR1 MDHEN, CDR2 SYDVKM. This CDR3 has 17 residues. The table came from immunoSEQ multiplex PCR; TCRdb's copy has only in-frame clones and leaves some out. The sample contains about 10,000 clones, around 89% of which appear only once. Study results and caveats: PBMC repertoires of eventual disease-control patients split at W3 into clonality or diversity gains.

The chain has TRBV28 and TRBJ2-5; TRBD2 matches 7 bases. The J call could be wrong; TRBJ2-7 is a better fit for the DNA end. Sequencing used blood, obtained from a patient treated with checkpoint blockade. The clonotype originates from a human donor with melanoma. The CDR3 region has the DNA TGTGCCAGCAGTTTGTCCCAGCGGGGTGCCCTCTCCTACGAGCAGTACTTC. Its translation: CASSLSQRGALSYEQYF.